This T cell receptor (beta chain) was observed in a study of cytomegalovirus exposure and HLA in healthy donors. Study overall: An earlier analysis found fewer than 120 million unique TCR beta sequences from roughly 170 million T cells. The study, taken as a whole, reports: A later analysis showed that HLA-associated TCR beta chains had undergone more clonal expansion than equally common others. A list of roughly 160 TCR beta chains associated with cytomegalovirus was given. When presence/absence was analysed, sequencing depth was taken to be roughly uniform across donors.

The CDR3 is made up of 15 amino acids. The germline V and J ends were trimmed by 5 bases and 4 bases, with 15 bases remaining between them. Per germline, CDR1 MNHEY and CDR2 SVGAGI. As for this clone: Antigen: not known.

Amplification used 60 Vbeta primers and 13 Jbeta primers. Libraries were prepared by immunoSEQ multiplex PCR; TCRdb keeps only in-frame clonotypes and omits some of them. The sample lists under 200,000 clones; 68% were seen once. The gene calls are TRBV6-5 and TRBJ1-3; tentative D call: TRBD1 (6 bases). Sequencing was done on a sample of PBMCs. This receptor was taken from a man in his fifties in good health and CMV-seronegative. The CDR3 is CASSQRGISGNTIYF. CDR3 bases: TGTGCCAGCAGTCAAAGGGGGATCTCGGGAAACACCATATATTTT.